The clone carrying this T cell receptor beta chain was detected many times. The antigen is unknown. TCRdb redid the calling of the reads with MiXCR, one entry per CDR3 protein. Of about 190,000 distinct CDR3 sequences in the sample, roughly 27% were seen once. This sample was taken from a study of T cell repertoires in cytomegalovirus infection. General observations from the study: Accumulated public TCR beta family frequency recognized individuals carrying CMV together with the relevant HLA.

The sequenced sample was PBMCs. The clonotype comes from a human donor in good health (CMV status not recorded). Some clones in this sample may be carry-over from other donors' samples.

The CDR3 DNA is TGTGCCAGCAGTCGGGACCTTAAAGAGACCCAGTACTTC. Protein: CASSRDLKETQYF. J is TRBJ2-5 and V is TRBV7-2; D might be TRBD1 or TRBD2, each matching 5 bases. CDR1 and CDR2 (germline): SGHTA, FQGNSA. The CDR3 runs 13 residues. V was trimmed by 6 bases and J by 3 bases, leaving 11 bases between them. The entire variable domain, with the rest obtained from reference TRBV7-2 and TRBJ2-5, is as follows: GAGVSQSPSNKVTEKGKDVELRCDPISGHTALYWYRQSLGQGLEFLIYFQGNSAPDKSGLPSDRFSAERTGGSVSTLTIQRTQQEDSAVYLCASSRDLKETQYFGPGTRLLVL.